The rows below give T cell receptor beta chains drawn from one sample of a study of T cell clones after liver transplantation. TCRdb's table, derived via immunoSEQ multiplex PCR, lists solely in-frame clones and lacks some. This sample carries over 90,000 clones, around 80% of them seen once, and the ten largest clones take approximately 3%. Sequenced material: CD4+ T cells from blood, taken around 48 months after liver transplant. Every receptor here comes from a human patient who received a liver transplant. Some T cells may possibly be graft donor cells. Both conserved end residues are part of each CDR3. A D gene is named only where the DNA matches it firmly. Clone sizes are given selectively: once, few, many, or a class where the clone is expanded.

clone_size j_call v_call d_call cdr3_aa cdr3_nt
once TRBJ1-4 TRBV4-3 NA CASSRSVSTNEKLFF TGCGCCAGCAGCCGCTCAGTCTCAACTAATGAAAAACTGTTTTTT
once TRBJ1-5 TRBV5-1 NA CASSFEGDNQPQHF TGCGCCAGCAGCTTCGAGGGGGATAATCAGCCCCAGCATTTT
NA TRBJ2-5 TRBV30 TRBD1 CAWTGGRETQYF TGTGCCTGGACAGGGGGAAGAGAGACCCAGTACTTC
NA TRBJ2-3 TRBV6-1 TRBD1 CASSRDSRTDTQYF TGTGCCAGCAGTCGGGACAGCCGCACAGATACGCAGTATTTT
NA TRBJ1-4 TRBV11-2 NA CASSLLGTNEKLFF TGTGCCAGCAGCTTATTGGGAACCAATGAAAAACTGTTTTTT
once TRBJ2-7 TRBV6-5 NA CASSYSPSGPYEQYF TGTGCCAGCAGTTACTCCCCATCCGGGCCTTACGAGCAGTACTTC
NA TRBJ2-2 TRBV6-5 NA CASSYSRRGDTGELFF TGTGCCAGCAGTTACTCGAGGAGAGGGGACACCGGGGAGCTGTTTTTT
few TRBJ2-7 TRBV10-2 TRBD1 CASRGQGSYEQYF TGCGCCAGCAGGGGACAGGGGTCCTACGAGCAGTACTTC
NA TRBJ1-2 TRBV20-1 NA CYPGGPDGYTF TGTTATCCGGGGGGACCAGATGGCTACACCTTC
NA TRBJ2-7 TRBV19 NA CASSIQGRGTYEQYF TGTGCCAGTAGTATTCAGGGGAGAGGGACCTACGAGCAGTACTTC
NA TRBJ2-2 TRBV14 NA CASSGIATGELFF TGTGCCAGCTCTGGGATTGCCACCGGGGAGCTGTTTTTT
NA TRBJ2-1 TRBV6-5 NA CASSPMRSVYNEQFF TGTGCCAGCAGTCCCATGCGGTCCGTTTACAATGAGCAGTTCTTC
NA TRBJ2-5 TRBV28 NA CASREVETQYF TGTGCCAGCAGAGAGGTTGAGACCCAGTACTTC
NA TRBJ2-3 TRBV6-1 NA CASSPRTVSTDTQYF TGTGCCAGCAGTCCCCGGACAGTAAGCACAGATACGCAGTATTTT
NA TRBJ2-1 TRBV5-6 TRBD2 CASSQSRLAGGVYNEQFF TGTGCCAGCAGCCAATCTAGACTAGCGGGAGGGGTTTACAATGAGCAGTTCTTC
NA TRBJ2-1 TRBV9 TRBD2 CASSERTRGGNNEQFF TGTGCCAGCAGCGAAAGAACTCGGGGGGGCAACAATGAGCAGTTCTTC
NA TRBJ2-1 TRBV7-8 NA CASSSARDYNEQFF TGTGCCAGCTCGTCCGCTCGGGACTACAATGAGCAGTTCTTC
NA TRBJ2-3 TRBV5-1 TRBD2 CASSLGLAGAEGYTDTQYF TGCGCCAGCAGCTTGGGGCTAGCGGGGGCCGAGGGTTACACAGATACGCAGTATTTT
NA TRBJ1-1 TRBV30 NA CAWSSGVDTEAFF TGTGCCTGGAGTTCGGGGGTGGACACTGAAGCTTTCTTT
NA TRBJ1-5 TRBV5-4 TRBD1 CASSSGTVNQPQHF TGTGCCAGCAGCTCGGGGACAGTCAATCAGCCCCAGCATTTT
NA TRBJ1-5 TRBV28 NA CASSSQGDWRSNQPQHF TGTGCCAGCAGTTCCCAGGGTGACTGGAGGAGCAATCAGCCCCAGCATTTT
once TRBJ1-2 TRBV10-2 TRBD1 CASSEGGQAFRYTF TGCGCCAGCAGTGAGGGGGGACAGGCGTTTCGCTACACCTTC
NA TRBJ1-2 TRBV6-5 NA CASSYLTTDNYGYTF TGTGCCAGCAGTTACCTAACGACCGATAACTATGGCTACACCTTC
NA TRBJ1-2 TRBV5-4 TRBD1 CASTTQGVGNYGYTF TGTGCCAGCACTACTCAGGGGGTTGGTAACTATGGCTACACCTTC
few TRBJ1-1 TRBV16 NA CAVGDGQMNTEAFF TGTGCCGTTGGGGACGGCCAAATGAACACTGAAGCTTTCTTT
NA TRBJ2-5 TRBV6-1 NA CASSEGRGRTQYF TGTGCCAGCAGTGAAGGGAGGGGCCGGACCCAGTACTTC
NA TRBJ1-1 TRBV2 TRBD1 CASSPNGQGIEAFF TGTGCCAGCAGTCCGAATGGACAGGGAATTGAAGCTTTCTTT
NA TRBJ2-3 TRBV6-1 TRBD2 CASSSTSGSTDTQYF TGTGCCAGCAGTTCCACTAGCGGTAGCACAGATACGCAGTATTTT
NA TRBJ2-3 TRBV5-1 NA CASSLPVGASTQYF TGCGCCAGCAGCTTACCCGTTGGGGCGAGTACGCAGTATTTT
NA TRBJ1-4 TRBV6-5 NA CAAGPRGGDEKLFF TGTGCCGCGGGCCCCAGGGGAGGGGATGAAAAACTGTTTTTT
NA TRBJ2-1 TRBV29-1 NA CSVGSGYGDEQFF TGCAGCGTTGGGTCGGGCTACGGGGATGAGCAGTTCTTC
NA TRBJ2-1 TRBV27 NA CASSFRGKRRVGEQFF TGTGCCAGCAGTTTCAGGGGAAAAAGGAGGGTGGGTGAGCAGTTCTTC
NA TRBJ2-5 TRBV27 NA CASRLGRGAGETQYF TGTGCCAGCCGACTGGGGCGGGGAGCCGGAGAGACCCAGTACTTC
NA TRBJ2-3 TRBV5-4 NA CASSLAAGRTDTQYF TGTGCCAGCAGCTTGGCTGCGGGGAGAACAGATACGCAGTATTTT
many TRBJ2-2 TRBV27 TRBD1 CASSLTGAATGELFF TGTGCCAGCAGTTTAACAGGGGCCGCCACCGGGGAGCTGTTTTTT
NA TRBJ1-2 TRBV2 NA CASSDLGQLYGYTF TGTGCCAGCAGTGATCTTGGCCAGCTCTATGGCTACACCTTC
once TRBJ2-5 TRBV18 TRBD1 CASSPPTDRGETQYF TGTGCCAGCTCACCACCGACTGACAGGGGAGAGACCCAGTACTTC
NA TRBJ1-4 TRBV19 TRBD1 CASRQGATNEKLFF TGTGCCAGTAGACAGGGGGCAACTAATGAAAAACTGTTTTTT
NA TRBJ2-7 TRBV2 NA CASRPGQDYEQYF TGTGCCAGCCGTCCAGGGCAGGACTACGAGCAGTACTTC
once TRBJ2-1 TRBV5-1 NA CASSLALRLSHNEQFF TGCGCCAGCAGCTTGGCTCTCCGACTCTCGCACAATGAGCAGTTCTTC
NA TRBJ1-3 TRBV7-2 TRBD1 CASSPGQGSGSGNTIYF TGTGCCAGCAGCCCGGGACAGGGATCGGGCTCTGGAAACACCATATATTTT
once TRBJ1-5 TRBV29-1 NA CSVVHSVGGKDQPQHF TGCAGCGTTGTTCACTCTGTTGGTGGCAAGGATCAGCCCCAGCATTTT
NA TRBJ2-5 TRBV29-1 TRBD1 CSVHRGGEETQYF TGCAGCGTCCACAGGGGTGGGGAAGAGACCCAGTACTTC
NA TRBJ1-1 TRBV27 TRBD1 CASRPQGALNTEAFF TGTGCCAGCAGACCACAGGGGGCCCTGAACACTGAAGCTTTCTTT
NA TRBJ1-1 TRBV19 NA CASRGNSPEAFF TGTGCCAGTCGGGGGAACTCGCCAGAAGCTTTCTTT
NA TRBJ1-6 TRBV27 NA CASSPDNRNSPLHF TGTGCCAGCAGTCCCGACAATCGTAATTCACCCCTCCACTTT
NA TRBJ1-4 TRBV9 TRBD1 CASSQNVGWRQGLNATNEKLFF TGTGCCAGCAGCCAAAACGTAGGGTGGCGACAGGGATTAAATGCAACTAATGAAAAACTGTTTTTT
NA TRBJ2-5 TRBV7-9 TRBD1 CASTPVGTGTQETQYF TGTGCCAGCACCCCGGTCGGGACAGGGACCCAAGAGACCCAGTACTTC
few TRBJ1-2 TRBV19 NA CASSIAGSPSGYGYTF TGTGCCAGTAGTATCGCGGGGAGCCCTTCAGGGTATGGCTACACCTTC
NA TRBJ1-3 TRBV4-2 NA CASSQVQGLSGNTIYF TGTGCCAGCAGCCAGGTACAGGGCTTGAGTGGAAACACCATATATTTT
NA TRBJ1-5 TRBV18 TRBD1 CASSPPGTGYQPQHF TGTGCCAGCTCACCCCCCGGGACAGGGTATCAGCCCCAGCATTTT
NA TRBJ1-1 TRBV18 TRBD1 CASSRLGTGANTEAFF TGTGCCAGCTCACGTCTCGGGACAGGGGCTAACACTGAAGCTTTCTTT
NA TRBJ2-3 TRBV6-5 NA CATRGGLLGTDTQYF TGTGCCACAAGAGGGGGTTTGCTAGGCACAGATACGCAGTATTTT
few TRBJ2-4 TRBV2 NA CASSGELDGFAKNIQYF TGTGCCAGCAGTGGGGAGTTGGACGGGTTCGCCAAAAACATTCAGTACTTC
NA TRBJ2-1 TRBV7-2 NA CASSLNSGASEQFF TGTGCCAGCAGCTTAAACTCGGGGGCGAGTGAGCAGTTCTTC